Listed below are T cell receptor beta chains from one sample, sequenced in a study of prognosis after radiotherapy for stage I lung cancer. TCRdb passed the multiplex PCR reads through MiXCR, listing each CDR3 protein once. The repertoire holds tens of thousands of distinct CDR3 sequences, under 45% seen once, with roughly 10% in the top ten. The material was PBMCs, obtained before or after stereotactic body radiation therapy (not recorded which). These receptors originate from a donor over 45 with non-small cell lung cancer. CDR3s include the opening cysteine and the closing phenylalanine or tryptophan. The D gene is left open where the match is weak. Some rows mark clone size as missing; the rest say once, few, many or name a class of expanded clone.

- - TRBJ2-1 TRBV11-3 TGTGCCAGCAGCTTATCTCAAAGCATGAACAATGAGCGGTTCTTC CASSLSQSMNNERFF
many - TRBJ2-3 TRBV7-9 TGTGCCAGCAGCTACAGGGACCGAGCGGATACGCAGTATTTT CASSYRDRADTQYF
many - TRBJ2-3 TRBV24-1 TGTGCCACGAGGGAGGGGGACATCCTCGATACGCAGTATTTT CATREGDILDTQYF
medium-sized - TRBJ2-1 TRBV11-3 TGTGCCAGCGGGACCTACAATGAGCAGTTCTTC CASGTYNEQFF
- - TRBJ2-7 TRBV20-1 TGCAGTGCTAGAGGGGCCAGGGGATTGGGGCAGTGGACCTACGAGCAGTACTTC CSARGARGLGQWTYEQYF
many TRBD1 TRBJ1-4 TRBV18 TGTGCCAGCTCGCGCGACAGGGGTGCAACTAATGAAAAACTGTTTTTT CASSRDRGATNEKLFF
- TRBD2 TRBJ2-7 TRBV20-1 TGCAGTGCTAGAGGTCAACTAGCGGGAGTTAGCTCCTACGAGCAGTACTTC CSARGQLAGVSSYEQYF
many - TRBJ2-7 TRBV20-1 TGCAGTGCTAGAGATATCTCGAGGGCAGGGTATGGGGCCGAGCAGTACTTC CSARDISRAGYGAEQYF
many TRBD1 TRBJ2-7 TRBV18 TGTGCCAGCTCACCAAAACAGGGGGCCCTCTCCTACGAGCAGTACTTC CASSPKQGALSYEQYF
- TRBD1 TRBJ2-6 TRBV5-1 TGCGCCAGCAGCCCGACAGGGAGGGCCAACGTCCTGACTTTC CASSPTGRANVLTF
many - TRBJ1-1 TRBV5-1 TGCGCCAGCAGCTTGAATGTCGGGACCCCCAACACTGAAGCTTTCTTT CASSLNVGTPNTEAFF
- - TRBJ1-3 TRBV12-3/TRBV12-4 TGTGCCATCAGTATCGACGTGACTCCGGGACCTGGAAACACCATATATTTT CAISIDVTPGPGNTIYF
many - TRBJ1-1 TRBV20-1 TGCAGTGCTAGAGGGCCGGCCCCAGGGGACACTGAAGCTTTCTTT CSARGPAPGDTEAFF
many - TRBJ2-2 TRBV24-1 TGTGCCACCAGTGGCGTTGGAGATTCGAACACCGGGGAGCTGTTTTTT CATSGVGDSNTGELFF
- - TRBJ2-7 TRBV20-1 TGCAGCGGTTATTTAGCGGTAAACTACGAGCAGTACTTC CSGYLAVNYEQYF
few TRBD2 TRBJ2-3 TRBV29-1 TGCAGCGTTGCCCGACTAGCGGGAAGCATAAATACGCAGTATTTT CSVARLAGSINTQYF
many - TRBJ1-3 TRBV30 TGTGCCTGGCTCTCTGGAAACACCATATATTTT CAWLSGNTIYF
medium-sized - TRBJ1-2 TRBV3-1 TGTGCCAGCAGCCAAAATCAGCGTGGCTACACCTTC CASSQNQRGYTF
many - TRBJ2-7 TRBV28 TGTGCCAGTTCGGGGCTGACCCTGGGGGAGCAGTACTTC CASSGLTLGEQYF
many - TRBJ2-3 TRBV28 TGTGCCAGCAGTTTATTGGCGGATACGCAGTATTTT CASSLLADTQYF
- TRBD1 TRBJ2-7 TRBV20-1 TGCAGTGCTAGAGATCTTCCCCCGGGACAGGCAAAAGGGAGCTCCTACGAGCAGTACTTC CSARDLPPGQAKGSSYEQYF
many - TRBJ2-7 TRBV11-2 TGTGCCAGCAGCTTAGATCGCAGCCTCTACGAGCAGTACTTC CASSLDRSLYEQYF
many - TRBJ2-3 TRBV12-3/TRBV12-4 TGTGCCAGCACCCAATTCACAGATACGCAGTATTTT CASTQFTDTQYF
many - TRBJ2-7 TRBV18 TGTGCCAGCTCACCTGGGGCTAGCCGGGTTTTCGAGCAGTACTTC CASSPGASRVFEQYF
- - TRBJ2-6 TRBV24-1 TGTGCCACCAGTGAGGGCACCGGAAACAGATACTCTGGGGCCAACGTCCTGACTTTC CATSEGTGNRYSGANVLTF
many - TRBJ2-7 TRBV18 TGTGCCAGCTCAGTGACTTCTGACTACGAGCAGTACTTC CASSVTSDYEQYF
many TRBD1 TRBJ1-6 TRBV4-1 TGCGCCAGCAGCCAGGAGGACAGGGCGAGGAATTCACCCCTCCACTTT CASSQEDRARNSPLHF
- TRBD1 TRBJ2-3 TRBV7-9 TGTGCCAGCAGCTTATGGACAGGGGCCACAGATACGCAGTATTTT CASSLWTGATDTQYF
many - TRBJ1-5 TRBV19 TGTGCCAGTAGACTACAGGCCAATCAGCCCCAGCATTTT CASRLQANQPQHF
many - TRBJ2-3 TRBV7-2 TGTGCCAGCAGCCCACTACCCTACAGGGTTCGCACTAAGGGGGATACGCAGTATTTT CASSPLPYRVRTKGDTQYF
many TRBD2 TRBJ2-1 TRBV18 TGTGCCAGCTCCCCCGGGACTACCGGCTACAATGAGCAGTTCTTC CASSPGTTGYNEQFF
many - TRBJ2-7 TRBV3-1 TGTGCCAGCAGCCAAGTACCGGGATACGAGCAGTACTTC CASSQVPGYEQYF
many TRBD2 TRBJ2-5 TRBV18 TGTGCCAGCTCACCCCGCTCGGGAGGGCCGAGAGAGACCCAGTACTTC CASSPRSGGPRETQYF
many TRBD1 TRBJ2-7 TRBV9 TGTGCCAGCAGCCAAACGACAGGGATAACCCACGAGCAGTACTTC CASSQTTGITHEQYF
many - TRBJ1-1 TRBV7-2 TGTGCCAGCAGCTTATCCGGACCCACTGAAGCTTTCTTT CASSLSGPTEAFF
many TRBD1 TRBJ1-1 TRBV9 TGTGCCAGCAGCGTAACAGGGGGGGGGACTGAAGCTTTCTTT CASSVTGGGTEAFF
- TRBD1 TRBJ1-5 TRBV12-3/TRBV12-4 TGTGCCAGCAGTCTCAGGACAGGTGGCCATCAGCCCCAGCATTTT CASSLRTGGHQPQHF
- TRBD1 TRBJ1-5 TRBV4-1 TGCGCCAGCAGCCTACAGGGGGCACTACCTAATCAGCCCCAGAATTTT CASSLQGALPNQPQNF
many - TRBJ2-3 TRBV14 TGTGCCAGCAGCCAAGCCGGGCGAGGGGACGCCCAGACCTTTAAGTATTTT CASSQAGRGDAQTFKYF
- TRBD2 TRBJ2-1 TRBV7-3 TGTGCCAGCAGCCCCCTAGCGGTCAATGAGCAGTTCTTC CASSPLAVNEQFF
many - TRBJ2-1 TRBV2 TGTGCCAGCACCCACGACGAGCTCCATGAGCAGTTCTTC CASTHDELHEQFF
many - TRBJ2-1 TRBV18 TGTGCCAGCTCACCCGGGCCGGGCTACAATGAGCAGTTCTTC CASSPGPGYNEQFF
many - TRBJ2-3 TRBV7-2 TGTGCCAGCAAACCGGGCAGGGGCGCAGATACGCAGTATTTT CASKPGRGADTQYF
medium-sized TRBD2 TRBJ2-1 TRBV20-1 TGCAGTGCTAGAGATCTGGGACTAGCGGGCCCCATCTACAATGAGCAGTTCTTC CSARDLGLAGPIYNEQFF
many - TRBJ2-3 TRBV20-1 TGCAGTGCTAGACGAAGCTTAGCAAGAGACACAGATACGCAGTATTTT CSARRSLARDTDTQYF
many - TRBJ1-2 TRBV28 TGTGCCAGCACCCAGGCTGAGCCCTATGGCTACACCTTC CASTQAEPYGYTF
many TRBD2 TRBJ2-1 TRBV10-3 TGTGCCATCAGTGACGCCGGGACTAGTCTTGATGAGCAGTTCTTC CAISDAGTSLDEQFF
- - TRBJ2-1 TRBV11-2 TGTGCCAGCAGCCCCCGCTCCACGGTGGACGACCAGTTCTTC CASSPRSTVDDQFF
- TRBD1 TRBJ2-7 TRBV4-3 TGTGCCAGCAGCCAGGACGCCCCGCAGGGGGCAGCCTACGAGCAGTACTTC CASSQDAPQGAAYEQYF
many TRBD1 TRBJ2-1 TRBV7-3 TGTGCCAGCAGCCCAAAGACAGGGAGTGAGCAGTTCTTC CASSPKTGSEQFF
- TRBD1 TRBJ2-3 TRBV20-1 TGCAGTGATAGATCACCGGGACAGAGCACAGATACGCAGTATTTT CSDRSPGQSTDTQYF
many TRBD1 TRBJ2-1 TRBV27 TGTGCCAGCAGTTTATGGGACAGGGACGATGAGCAGTTCTTC CASSLWDRDDEQFF
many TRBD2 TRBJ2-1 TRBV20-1 TGCAGTGCCCTGGGCCTTTTTAGCGGGAGGGCCGGGTTTGAGCAGTTCTTC CSALGLFSGRAGFEQFF